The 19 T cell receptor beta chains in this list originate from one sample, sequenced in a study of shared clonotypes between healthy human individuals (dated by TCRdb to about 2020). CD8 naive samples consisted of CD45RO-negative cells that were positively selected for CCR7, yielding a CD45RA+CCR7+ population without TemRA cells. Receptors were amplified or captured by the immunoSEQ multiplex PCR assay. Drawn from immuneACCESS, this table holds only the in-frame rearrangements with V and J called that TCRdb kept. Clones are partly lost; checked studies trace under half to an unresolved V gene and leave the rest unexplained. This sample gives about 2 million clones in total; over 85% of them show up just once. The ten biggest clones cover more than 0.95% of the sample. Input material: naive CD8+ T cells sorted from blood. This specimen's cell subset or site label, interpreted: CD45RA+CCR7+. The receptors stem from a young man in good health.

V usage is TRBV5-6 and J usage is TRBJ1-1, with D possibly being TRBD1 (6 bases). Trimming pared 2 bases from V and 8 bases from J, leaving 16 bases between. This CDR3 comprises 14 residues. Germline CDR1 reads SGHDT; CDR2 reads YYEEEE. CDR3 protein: CASSFRQGSLEAFF. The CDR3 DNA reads TGTGCCAGCAGCTTCCGGCAGGGGTCCCTCGAAGCTTTCTTT.

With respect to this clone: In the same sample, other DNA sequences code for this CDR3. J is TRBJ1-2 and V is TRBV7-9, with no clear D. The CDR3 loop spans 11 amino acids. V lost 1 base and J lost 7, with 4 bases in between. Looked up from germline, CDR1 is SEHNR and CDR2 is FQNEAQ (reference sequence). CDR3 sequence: CASSLGLGYTF. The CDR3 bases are TGTGCCAGCAGCTTAGGTCTTGGCTACACCTTC. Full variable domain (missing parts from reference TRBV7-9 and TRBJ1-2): DTGVSQNPRHKITKRGQNVTFRCDPISEHNRLYWYRQTLGQGPEFLTYFQNEAQLEKSRLLSDRFSAERPKGSFSTLEIQRTEQGDSAMYLCASSLGLGYTFGSGTRLTVV.

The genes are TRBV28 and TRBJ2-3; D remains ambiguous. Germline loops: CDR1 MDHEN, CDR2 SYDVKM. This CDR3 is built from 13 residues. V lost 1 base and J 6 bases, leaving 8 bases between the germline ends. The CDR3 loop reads CASSLLDGDTQYF. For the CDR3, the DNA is TGTGCCAGCAGTTTATTAGACGGCGATACGCAGTATTTT.

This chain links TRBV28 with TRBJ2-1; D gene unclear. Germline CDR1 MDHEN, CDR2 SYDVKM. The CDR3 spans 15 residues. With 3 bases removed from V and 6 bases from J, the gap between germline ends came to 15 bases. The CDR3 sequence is CASSLTPEVANEQFF. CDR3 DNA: TGTGCCAGCAGTTTGACCCCCGAGGTGGCCAATGAGCAGTTCTTC.

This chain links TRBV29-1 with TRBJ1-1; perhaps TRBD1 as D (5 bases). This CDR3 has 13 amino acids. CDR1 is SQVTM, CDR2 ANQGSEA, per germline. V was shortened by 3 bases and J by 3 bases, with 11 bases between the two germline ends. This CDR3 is CSVDQGQDTEAFF. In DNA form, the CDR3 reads TGCAGCGTTGACCAGGGCCAGGACACTGAAGCTTTCTTT. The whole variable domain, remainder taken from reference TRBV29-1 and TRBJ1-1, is SAVISQKPSRDICQRGTSLTIQCQVDSQVTMMFWYRQQPGQSLTLIATANQGSEATYESGFVIDKFPISRPNLTFSTLTVSNMSPEDSSIYLCSVDQGQDTEAFFGQGTRLTVV.

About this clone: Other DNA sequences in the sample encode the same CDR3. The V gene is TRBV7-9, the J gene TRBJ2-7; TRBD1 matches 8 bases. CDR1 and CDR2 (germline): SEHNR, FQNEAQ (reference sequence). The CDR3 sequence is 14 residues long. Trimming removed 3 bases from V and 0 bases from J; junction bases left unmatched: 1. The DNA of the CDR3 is TGTGCCAGCAGCTTGGGACAGGACTCCTACGAGCAGTACTTC. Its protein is CASSLGQDSYEQYF. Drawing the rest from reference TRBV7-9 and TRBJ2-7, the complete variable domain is DTGVSQNPRHKITKRGQNVTFRCDPISEHNRLYWYRQTLGQGPEFLTYFQNEAQLEKSRLLSDRFSAERPKGSFSTLEIQRTEQGDSAMYLCASSLGQDSYEQYFGPGTRLTVT.

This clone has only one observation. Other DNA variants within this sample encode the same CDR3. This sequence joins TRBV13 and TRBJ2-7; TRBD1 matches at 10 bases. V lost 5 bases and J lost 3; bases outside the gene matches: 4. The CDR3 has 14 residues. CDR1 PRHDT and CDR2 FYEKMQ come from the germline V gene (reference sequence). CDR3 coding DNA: TGTGCCAGCAGCCCCCGGGACAGGGGCTACGAGCAGTACTTC. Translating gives CASSPRDRGYEQYF.

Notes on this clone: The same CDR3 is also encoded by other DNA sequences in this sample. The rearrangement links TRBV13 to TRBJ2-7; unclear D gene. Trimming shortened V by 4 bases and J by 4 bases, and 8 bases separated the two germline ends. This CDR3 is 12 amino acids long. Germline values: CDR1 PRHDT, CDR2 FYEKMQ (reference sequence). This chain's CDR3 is CASSSDSYEQYF. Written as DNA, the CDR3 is TGTGCCAGCAGCTCAGATTCTTACGAGCAGTACTTC.

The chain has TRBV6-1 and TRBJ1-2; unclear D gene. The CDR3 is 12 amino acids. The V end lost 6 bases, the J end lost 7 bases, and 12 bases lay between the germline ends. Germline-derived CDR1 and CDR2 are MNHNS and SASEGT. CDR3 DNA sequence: TGTGCCAGCAGCTCCAATCGGCTTGGCTACACCTTC. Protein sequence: CASSSNRLGYTF.

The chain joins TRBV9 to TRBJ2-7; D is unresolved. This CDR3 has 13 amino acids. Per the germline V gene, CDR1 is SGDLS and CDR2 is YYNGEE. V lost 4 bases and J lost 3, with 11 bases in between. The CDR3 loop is CASSRDNLYEQYF. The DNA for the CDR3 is TGTGCCAGCAGCCGAGACAATCTCTACGAGCAGTACTTC.

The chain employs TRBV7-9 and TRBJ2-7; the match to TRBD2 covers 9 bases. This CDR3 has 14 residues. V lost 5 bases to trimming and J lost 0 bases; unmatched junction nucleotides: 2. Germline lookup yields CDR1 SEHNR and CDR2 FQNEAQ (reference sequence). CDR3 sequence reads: CASSGLATSYEQYF. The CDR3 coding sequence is TGTGCCAGCAGCGGACTAGCGACCTCCTACGAGCAGTACTTC.

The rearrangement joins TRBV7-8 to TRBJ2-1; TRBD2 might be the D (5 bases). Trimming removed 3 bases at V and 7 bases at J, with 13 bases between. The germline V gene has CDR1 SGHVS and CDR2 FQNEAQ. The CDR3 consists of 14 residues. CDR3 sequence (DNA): TGTGCCAGCAGCTTTGACGGCTCGGGAAATGAGCAGTTCTTC. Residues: CASSFDGSGNEQFF.

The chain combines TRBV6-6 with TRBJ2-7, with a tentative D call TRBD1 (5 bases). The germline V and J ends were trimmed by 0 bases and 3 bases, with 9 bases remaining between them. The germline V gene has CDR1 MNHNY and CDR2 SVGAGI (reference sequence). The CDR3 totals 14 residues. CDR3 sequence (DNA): TGTGCCAGCAGTTACTCGCAGGGCGACTACGAGCAGTACTTC. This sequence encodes CASSYSQGDYEQYF.

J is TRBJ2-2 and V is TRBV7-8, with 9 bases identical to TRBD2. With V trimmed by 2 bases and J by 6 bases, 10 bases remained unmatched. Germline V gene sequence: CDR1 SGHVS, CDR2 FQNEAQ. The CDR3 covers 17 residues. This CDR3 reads CASSLLLAGNPPGELFF. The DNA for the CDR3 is TGTGCCAGCAGCTTATTGCTAGCGGGAAACCCCCCCGGGGAGCTGTTTTTT. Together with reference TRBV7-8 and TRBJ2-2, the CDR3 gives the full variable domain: GAGVSQSPRYKVAKRGQDVALRCDPISGHVSLFWYQQALGQGPEFLTYFQNEAQLDKSGLPSDRFFAERPEGSVSTLKIQRTQQEDSAVYLCASSLLLAGNPPGELFFGEGSRLTVL.

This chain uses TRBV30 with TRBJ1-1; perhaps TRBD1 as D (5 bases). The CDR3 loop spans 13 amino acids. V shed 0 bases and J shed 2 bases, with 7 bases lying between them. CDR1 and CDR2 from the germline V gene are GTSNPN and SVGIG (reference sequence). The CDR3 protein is CAWSVDSNTEAFF. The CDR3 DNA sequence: TGTGCCTGGAGTGTAGACAGTAACACTGAAGCTTTCTTT.

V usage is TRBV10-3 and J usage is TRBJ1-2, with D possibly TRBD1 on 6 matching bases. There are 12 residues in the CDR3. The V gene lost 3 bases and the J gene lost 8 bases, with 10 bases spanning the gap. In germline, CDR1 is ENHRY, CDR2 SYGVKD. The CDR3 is CAISDQGLGYTF. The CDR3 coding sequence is TGTGCCATCAGTGATCAGGGGCTCGGCTACACCTTC.

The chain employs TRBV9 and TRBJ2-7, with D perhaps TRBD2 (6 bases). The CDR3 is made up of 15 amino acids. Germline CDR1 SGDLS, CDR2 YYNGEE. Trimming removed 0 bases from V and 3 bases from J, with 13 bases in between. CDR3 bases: TGTGCCAGCAGCGTAGGAGCAGCGGGCCACTACGAGCAGTACTTC. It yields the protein CASSVGAAGHYEQYF.

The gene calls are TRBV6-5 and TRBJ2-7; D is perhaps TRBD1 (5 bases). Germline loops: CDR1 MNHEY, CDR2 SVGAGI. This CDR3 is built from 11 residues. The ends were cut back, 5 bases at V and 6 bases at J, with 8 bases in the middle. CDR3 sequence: CASSPQGEQYF. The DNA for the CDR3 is TGTGCCAGCAGTCCGCAGGGCGAGCAGTACTTC.

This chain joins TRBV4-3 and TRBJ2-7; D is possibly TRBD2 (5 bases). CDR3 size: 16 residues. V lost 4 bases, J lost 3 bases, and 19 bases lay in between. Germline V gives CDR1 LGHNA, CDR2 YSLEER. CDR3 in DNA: TGCGCCAGCAGCCGAACGACGGGGTCAGACGTCTACGAGCAGTACTTC. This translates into CASSRTTGSDVYEQYF.